This T cell receptor beta chain came from a study of T cells in Graves' hyperthyroidism and ophthalmopathy (dated by TCRdb to the late 2010s). For the wider study: Peripheral blood was collected at initial diagnosis, before any treatment. Once sampling was done, hyperthyroidism patients were given methimazole at a starting dose of 30 mg daily, whereas ophthalmopathy patients were given high-dose intravenous methylprednisolone. The paper reports TCR Vbeta CDR3 sequencing of more than 120 peripheral blood samples: fewer than 50 ophthalmopathy, about 75 hyperthyroidism and approximately 17 progressor patients. Prospective prediction of ophthalmopathy was tested in an independent validation cohort consisting of 18 hyperthyroidism patients and around 16 patients who later progressed to ophthalmopathy. To identify distinguishing TCR V-J signatures, a discovery cohort of roughly 100 patients was used, comprising 40 to 45 with Graves' ophthalmopathy and around 57 with stable Graves' hyperthyroidism. The study also compared thyroid tissue and blood T-cell repertoires from about 6 Graves' hyperthyroidism patients. The approximately 98 discovery patients were randomly divided into training and test sets at a 7:3 ratio. The paper as a whole reports these results and caveats: In validation, the model predicted progression to ophthalmopathy with around 71% sensitivity and about 72% specificity, a median of approximately 6.5 months before onset. Most expanded thyroid clonotypes (frequency above 0.001) were also found in blood, which suggests that blood repertoires may mirror thyroid immune responses. Ophthalmopathy was separated from stable hyperthyroidism by a 13 V-J signature model, with around 90% sensitivity and about 81% specificity obtained in cross-validation and 80%/75% obtained in testing. Sample size was not statistically predetermined, and blinding of investigators to group allocation was not performed.

Stable Graves' hyperthyroidism was defined as the absence of progression to ophthalmopathy over 18 months of follow-up. The hyperthyroidism patients were between 18 and 65 years old and newly diagnosed, with a disease duration of less than 2 months. Exclusion was applied to patients with uncontrolled infections, other autoimmune diseases, pregnancy or lactation. Diagnoses were based on clinical symptoms, serum thyroxine and TRAb, thyroid ultrasound and orbital computed tomography. Ficoll-Paque density gradient centrifugation was used to isolate PBMCs from about 10 ml of fresh peripheral blood. Total RNA was extracted with Trizol reagent, and quality was checked on an Agilent 2100 Bioanalyzer. Amplification of TCR beta CDR3 regions was carried out from RNA transcripts. The TCR CDR3 was subjected to a first round of RT-PCR using the HTBI primer set and the Qiagen OneStep RT-PCR kit. A second multiplex PCR round built the libraries, followed by size selection and purification. Sequencing of the libraries was done on an Illumina HiSeq2000 using paired-end 100 bp reads. The published analysis was carried out like this. SOAPnuke was used to process the raw data, with reads discarded if the reads contained adapters or uncalled bases, had a mean Phred below 15, or lacked an exact constant-primer or identifier match. High-quality paired reads were merged with COPE v1.2.5, and unique nucleotide sequences were defined as clonotypes. MiTCR v1.1 was used to align the clonotypes against IMGT TRBV, TRBD and TRBJ reference segments. The analysis was restricted to V-J combinations with a frequency above 0.0001, which together covered 99.2% of the repertoires. A TCS score was defined as the ratio of F50 (clonal expansion) to E x V (chaos), with BLOSUM62-based TCRdist applied between CDR3 peptides within each V-J. Welch's t-statistics and random forest reduced fewer than 550 V-J features to 13, which were used in a naive Bayes classifier (R e1071). TCRdb handled the public reads itself, with Q25 trimming in fastp and clone calling in MiXCR, and kept productive beta chains. CDR3 protein sequences are deduplicated, and each keeps its most common genes and DNA. The V and J calls and clone size are TCRdb's, not the authors'. The sample records 700,000 or so distinct CDR3 sequences, approximately 16% of which are singletons. The ten largest clones represent around 8.1% of the sample.

As concerns this clonotype: Its recognized antigen is unknown. Base qualities are not provided; no much larger clone lies one nucleotide away.

From cysteine to phenylalanine, the CDR3 is 15 amino acids long. Only CDR3 DNA is held: 45 bases, read in frame from base 1. Trimming takes 2 bases off V and 4 bases off J; junction bases not matched to a gene: 11. The germline V gene specifies SQVTM as CDR1 and ANQGSEA as CDR2. The TCR sequence derives from a man younger than 35 with Graves' hyperthyroidism. Recombination joined TRBV29-1 with TRBJ2-7, and 7 junctional nucleotides match TRBD1. Sequencing was done on a sample of blood. DNA sequence: TGCAGCGTTGAATGGATGACAGGGTCTAGATACGAGCAGTACTTC. This gives the protein CSVEWMTGSRYEQYF.